The 14 T cell receptor beta chains below all came from one sample that was sequenced in a study of T cells in women clearing cervical HPV infection. The repertoire was sequenced with immunoSEQ multiplex PCR; TCRdb's copy has only in-frame clones and lacks some. This sample's table has approximately 38,000 clones. Sequences were obtained from blood buffy coat. All receptors come from a woman aged 18-69 years with a cervical HPV16 infection that either progressed to CIN3+ or cleared (not recorded which).

The CDR3 protein is CASSSTLSYEQYF. CDR3 bases read: TGTGCCAGCAGCTCAACTCTCTCCTACGAG. The rearrangement joins TRBV7-6 to TRBJ2-7; D is unresolved. The read stops 3 residues short of the end of the CDR3; the missing end is completed from the germline J gene. Germline CDR1 SGHVS, CDR2 FNYEAQ. The CDR3 extends over 13 amino acids. Trimming stripped 4 bases from V and 0 bases from J, with 7 bases between. The full variable domain, in which reference TRBV7-6 and TRBJ2-7 provide the parts outside the CDR3, is GAGVSQSPRYKVTKRGQDVALRCDPISGHVSLYWYRQALGQGPEFLTYFNYEAQQDKSGLPNDRFSAERPEGSISTLTIQRTEQRDSAMYRCASSSTLSYEQYFGPGTRLTVT.

In the case of this clone: The read stops 3 residues short of the end of the CDR3; the missing end is completed from the germline J gene. V usage is TRBV5-1 and J usage is TRBJ2-1; 7 bases are shared with TRBD2. The CDR3 runs 15 residues. Germline V gene data show CDR1 as SGHRS and CDR2 as YFSETQ. Unmatched junction bases numbered 4, after V lost 0 bases and J lost 4 bases. The CDR3 reads CASSLASGEYNEQFF. Incomplete CDR3 DNA: TGCGCCAGCAGCTTGGCAAGCGGGGAATACAATGAG.

A note on this clone: The CDR3 goes on 3 residues after the read ends, and that part is filled in from the germline J gene. J is TRBJ1-2 and V is TRBV7-2, with TRBD1 identical over 7 bases. CDR1 SGHTA and CDR2 FQGNSA come from the germline V gene. This CDR3 comprises 14 residues. The junction had 2 bases not matched to a gene; V was cut back by 2 bases and J by 2 bases. The CDR3 sequence is CASSLNRGNYGYTF. CDR3 DNA (partial): TGTGCCAGCAGCTTAAACAGGGGAAACTATGGC.

About this clone: The CDR3 end falls 3 residues outside the read, so it is completed with the germline J gene. The gene calls are TRBV4-2 and TRBJ1-2, with 10 bases matching TRBD1. Germline loops: CDR1 LGHNA, CDR2 YNFKEQ. CDR3 length: 15 residues. Trimming cost V 0 bases and J 6 bases; bases outside gene matches: 4. CDR3: CASSQEAGQGDGYTF. The part of the CDR3 DNA that was read is TGTGCCAGCAGCCAAGAGGCAGGACAGGGGGATGGC.

Incomplete CDR3 DNA: TGTGCCAGTAGTATAGGTAGCGGGGGGGCGAGTGAG. Translation gives CASSIGSGGASE. The complete CDR3 sequence is CASSIGSGGASEQFF. The V call is TRBV19, the J call TRBJ2-1, with 11 bases identical to TRBD2. The read comes to an end 3 residues before the CDR3 does, leaving the germline J gene to fill in the end. Germline trimming cut 1 base from V and 9 bases from J; bases unmatched to any gene: 5. The germline gives CDR1 LNHDA, CDR2 SQIVND (reference sequence). This CDR3 is built from 15 residues.

Notes on this clone: The read gets to within 3 residues of the CDR3 end, and the germline J gene fills in the rest. The chain links TRBV27 to TRBJ1-5, with D hard to call. V lost 4 bases and J 9 bases, leaving 13 bases between the germline ends. Germline lookup yields CDR1 MNHEY and CDR2 SMNVEV (reference sequence). This CDR3 is 13 amino acids long. CDR3 DNA, as far as it was read: TGTGCCAGCAGTTCCGGCCTTGGCGGGCCC. Protein product: CASSSGLGGP. The whole CDR3 region reads CASSSGLGGPQHF.

With regard to this clone: The read comes to an end 3 residues before the CDR3 does, leaving the germline J gene to fill in the end. The chain links TRBV20-1 to TRBJ2-3, with 8 bases that match TRBD2. The J segment lost 4 bases and the V segment lost 8 bases, leaving 14 bases of the junction unmatched. The CDR3 runs to 15 residues. CDR1 is DFQATT, CDR2 SNEGSKA, per germline (reference sequence). The CDR3 DNA, read in part, is TGCAGTCACGTAACGCGGGGGGTTGTCGCAGATACG. It is translated as CSHVTRGVVADT. The entire CDR3 sequence reads CSHVTRGVVADTQYF.

With respect to this clone: Read coverage stops 3 residues before the CDR3 terminus; the germline J gene supplies the remainder. The V and J genes are TRBV7-2 and TRBJ1-2; D gene ambiguous. Germline lookup yields CDR1 SGHTA and CDR2 FQGNSA. The CDR3 contains 12 residues. Incomplete CDR3 DNA: TGTGCCAGCAGCTCTTTTACCTACGAC. Its protein is CASSSFTYD. The whole CDR3 is CASSSFTYDYTF.

This chain's CDR3 is CASSIRLDQPQHF. The CDR3 bases that were read are TGTGCCAGCAGCATTCGTCTCGATCAGCCC. The chain uses TRBV5-7 and TRBJ1-5; D ambiguous. The CDR3 end is not reached by the read, which stops 3 residues before it; the germline J gene fills it in. TRBV5-7 is treated as an ORF (open reading frame) with a function not yet certain. There are 13 residues in the CDR3. The V and J ends lost 4 bases and 5 bases respectively, with 10 bases between them.

Notes on this clone: Relative to the germline gene, one junction end is altered; a read error may explain this. The read halts 3 residues ahead of the CDR3 end, with the missing end drawn from the germline J gene. The rearrangement joins TRBV4-1 to TRBJ2-3, with 9 bases fitting TRBD1. This CDR3 spans 15 amino acids. The germline V gene encodes CDR1 MGHRA and CDR2 YSYEKL. CDR3 in amino acids: CTSSQMTGGRQPQYF. The DNA read from the CDR3 is TGCACCAGCAGCCAAATGACAGGGGGACGCCAGCCG.

As to this clone: The read finishes 3 residues shy of the CDR3 end, and the germline J gene is used to complete it. The J gene is TRBJ2-7, the V gene TRBV6-2 or TRBV6-3, with D tentatively TRBD1 (5 bases). CDR3 length equals 15 residues. Germline CDR1 reads MNHEY; CDR2 reads SVGEGT. V lost 6 bases and J 1 base, leaving 16 bases between the germline ends. The part of the CDR3 DNA that was read is TGTGCCAGCAGCCTACAGGAGCCCCCTTCCTACGAG. Translated: CASSLQEPPSYE. The whole CDR3 sequence reads CASSLQEPPSYEQYF.

As for this clone: Sequencing ends 3 residues short of the CDR3 end; the germline J gene provides the rest. V gene TRBV2 combines with J gene TRBJ2-1; TRBD2 matches 8 bases. Trimming cost V 4 bases and J 4 bases; bases outside gene matches: 6. The CDR3 runs 15 residues. Germline V gives CDR1 SNHLY, CDR2 FYNNEI. The CDR3 reads CASSVQRGPYNEQFF. CDR3 bases read: TGTGCCAGCAGTGTTCAGCGGGGGCCGTACAATGAG.

The CDR3 DNA, read in part, is TGTGCCAGCAGAGAAGGGGGTCAGGGGAGCTCCTACAATGAG. Protein product: CASREGGQGSSYNE. The entire CDR3 is CASREGGQGSSYNEQFF. V is TRBV7-8 and J is TRBJ2-1; tentatively, D is TRBD1 (6 bases). The observed sequence ends 3 residues before the CDR3 terminus, with the missing tail filled in from the germline J gene. The CDR3 runs to 17 residues. The V end was cut by 6 bases, the J end by 0 bases, with 18 bases between. CDR1 and CDR2 (germline): SGHVS, FQNEAQ.

The sequenced part of the CDR3 DNA is TGTGCTAGTGGTTCGGGACTACAGGGGGCCAACTATGGC. It translates to CASGSGLQGANYG. The CDR3 as a whole reads CASGSGLQGANYGYTF. The chain is built from TRBV12-5 and TRBJ1-2, with 9 bases fitting TRBD1. The read terminates 3 residues before the CDR3 end, so the remaining end is supplied by the germline J gene. The germline gives CDR1 LGHNT, CDR2 FRNRAP. After removal of 4 bases from V and 2 bases from J, the junction contained 8 bases not matched to a gene. This CDR3 spans 16 amino acids. Supplemented by reference TRBV12-5 and TRBJ1-2, the full variable domain reads DARVTQTPRHKVTEMGQEVTMRCQPILGHNTVFWYRQTMMQGLELLAYFRNRAPLDDSGMPKDRFSAEMPDATLATLKIQPSEPRDSAVYFCASGSGLQGANYGYTFGSGTRLTVV.